Listed below are T cell receptor beta chains from one sample, sequenced in a study of Graves' ophthalmopathy and Graves' hyperthyroidism. TCRdb reprocessed the multiplex PCR reads with MiXCR, giving one entry per CDR3 protein. Among approximately 540,000 distinct CDR3 sequences listed, less than 45% were seen once. Sequencing was done on a sample of peripheral blood or thyroid tissue (not recorded which). All receptors derive from an adult man with Graves' hyperthyroidism. The CDR3 runs from the conserved cysteine through the conserved F or W. A D gene is named only where the DNA matches it firmly. Not all rows give a size; the values are once, few, many and, for expanded clones, a class.

J,V,D,size,CDR3,DNA
TRBJ2-7,TRBV24-1,.,.,CATSDYGGPYNEQYF,TGTGCCACCAGTGATTATGGGGGACCTTACAATGAGCAGTACTTC
TRBJ2-6,TRBV29-1,TRBD2,.,CSVEVLWASGLLANVLTF,TGCAGCGTTGAGGTTCTTTGGGCTAGCGGACTATTAGCCAACGTCCTGACTTTC
TRBJ1-2,TRBV7-8,.,once,CASSRDSVTPPRKIF,TGTGCCAGCAGCCGAGATTCCGTTACTCCCCCGCGTAAAATCTTC
TRBJ2-7,TRBV12-3/TRBV12-4,TRBD1,many,CASSRTTGVSEQYF,TGTGCCAGCAGTCGAACGACAGGGGTGAGCGAGCAGTACTTC
TRBJ1-1,TRBV16,TRBD1,few,CASSVGTVNTEAFF,TGTGCCAGCAGCGTTGGGACAGTGAACACTGAAGCTTTCTTT
TRBJ2-2,TRBV7-3,TRBD2,many,CASRTWLREHTGELFF,TGTGCCAGCAGAACTTGGTTGCGGGAGCACACCGGGGAGCTGTTTTTT
TRBJ2-3,TRBV29-1,.,many,CSVEPGHTDTQYF,TGCAGCGTTGAGCCAGGACACACAGATACGCAGTATTTT
TRBJ1-6,TRBV10-3,.,.,CAISESRAYNSPLHF,TGTGCCATCAGTGAGTCAAGGGCTTATAATTCACCCCTCCACTTT
TRBJ1-1,TRBV29-1,.,few,CSVAGGAGNTEAFF,TGCAGCGTTGCTGGGGGGGCGGGTAACACTGAAGCTTTCTTT
TRBJ2-2,TRBV24-1,.,.,CATSDLARSGAGELFF,TGTGCCACCAGTGATTTGGCTAGATCGGGCGCCGGGGAGCTGTTTTTT
TRBJ1-2,TRBV19,TRBD1,.,CASSEEKMDRADYGYTF,TGTGCCAGTAGCGAGGAAAAAATGGACAGGGCTGACTATGGCTACACCTTC
TRBJ2-5,TRBV20-1,TRBD2,.,CSASSLDGGRQETQYF,TGCAGTGCCAGCAGCTTGGACGGGGGGAGGCAAGAGACCCAGTACTTC
TRBJ2-2,TRBV7-2,TRBD2,.,CASSLRDPGLAGGRNTGELFF,TGTGCCAGCAGCTTGAGGGACCCGGGACTAGCGGGGGGAAGGAACACCGGGGAGCTGTTTTTT
TRBJ1-2,TRBV6-5,.,.,CASSYRQGGYTF,TGTGCCAGCAGTTACCGCCAGGGTGGCTACACCTTC
TRBJ1-2,TRBV19,.,many,CASSILGQNYGYTF,TGTGCCAGTAGTATCTTGGGGCAAAACTATGGCTACACCTTC
TRBJ1-1,TRBV20-1,TRBD1,.,CSARQDREAFF,TGCAGTGCTCGCCAGGACAGGGAAGCTTTCTTT
TRBJ2-2,TRBV24-1,TRBD2,many,CATSDLPIAGVRTGELFF,TGTGCCACCAGTGATTTGCCGATAGCGGGAGTCCGCACCGGGGAGCTGTTTTTT
TRBJ1-2,TRBV29-1,.,.,CSVEGQGGYTF,TGCAGCGTTGAGGGGCAGGGTGGCTACACCTTC
TRBJ2-2,TRBV9,.,many,CASSFSGTNTGELFF,TGTGCCAGCAGCTTTAGCGGAACAAACACCGGGGAGCTGTTTTTT
TRBJ1-5,TRBV19,TRBD1,.,CASSHRQGGGSNQPQHF,TGTGCCAGTTCTCATCGACAGGGAGGGGGGAGCAATCAGCCCCAGCATTTT
TRBJ2-3,TRBV20-1,TRBD1,.,CSPTGQADTQYF,TGCAGTCCCACGGGACAGGCAGATACGCAGTATTTT
TRBJ1-1,TRBV2,.,.,CASSTGDRNREAFF,TGTGCCAGTTCGACCGGTGACAGAAACCGTGAAGCTTTCTTT
TRBJ1-6,TRBV5-1,.,many,CASSGGGDSPLHF,TGCGCCAGCAGTGGAGGGGGTGATTCACCCCTCCACTTT
TRBJ2-5,TRBV7-2,.,.,CASRPLGPETQYF,TGTGCCAGCAGACCACTAGGGCCTGAGACCCAGTACTTC
TRBJ1-2,TRBV7-9,.,.,CASSLLADLSGYTF,TGTGCCAGCAGTTTATTGGCGGACCTTAGTGGCTACACCTTC
TRBJ2-5,TRBV27,TRBD2,.,CASSLGTSGVETQYF,TGTGCCAGCAGTTTAGGGACTAGCGGGGTGGAGACCCAGTACTTC
TRBJ1-6,TRBV2,.,many,CASSELPTNHYSSYNSPLHF,TGTGCCAGCAGTGAACTTCCGACAAACCACTACAGCTCCTATAATTCACCCCTCCACTTT
TRBJ2-2,TRBV7-6,.,few,CASSALAPNTGELFF,TGTGCCAGCAGCGCCTTAGCGCCGAACACCGGGGAGCTGTTTTTT